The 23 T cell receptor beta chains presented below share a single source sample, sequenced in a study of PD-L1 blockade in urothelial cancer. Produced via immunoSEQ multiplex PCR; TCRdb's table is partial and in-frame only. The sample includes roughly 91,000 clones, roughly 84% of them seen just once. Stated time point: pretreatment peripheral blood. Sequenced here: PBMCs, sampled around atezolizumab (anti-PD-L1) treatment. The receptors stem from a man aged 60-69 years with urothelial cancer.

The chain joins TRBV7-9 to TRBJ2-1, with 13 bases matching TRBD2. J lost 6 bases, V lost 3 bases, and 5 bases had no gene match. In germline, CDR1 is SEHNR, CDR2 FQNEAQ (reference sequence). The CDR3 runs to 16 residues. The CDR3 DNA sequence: TGTGCCAGCAGCTTCGGGACTAGCGGGACGGGCAATGAGCAGTTCTTC. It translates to CASSFGTSGTGNEQFF.

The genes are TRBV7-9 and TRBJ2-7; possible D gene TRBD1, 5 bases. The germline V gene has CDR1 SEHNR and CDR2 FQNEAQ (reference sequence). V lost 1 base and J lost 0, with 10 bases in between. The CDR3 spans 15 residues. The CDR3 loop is CASSLVTDYSYEQYF. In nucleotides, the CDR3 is TGTGCCAGCAGCTTAGTGACAGATTACTCCTACGAGCAGTACTTC.

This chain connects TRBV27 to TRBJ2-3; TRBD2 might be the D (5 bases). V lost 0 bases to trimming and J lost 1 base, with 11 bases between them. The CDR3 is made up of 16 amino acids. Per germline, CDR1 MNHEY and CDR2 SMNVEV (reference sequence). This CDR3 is CASSLSVGAGTDTQYF. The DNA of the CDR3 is TGTGCCAGCAGTTTATCTGTGGGAGCGGGCACAGATACGCAGTATTTT.

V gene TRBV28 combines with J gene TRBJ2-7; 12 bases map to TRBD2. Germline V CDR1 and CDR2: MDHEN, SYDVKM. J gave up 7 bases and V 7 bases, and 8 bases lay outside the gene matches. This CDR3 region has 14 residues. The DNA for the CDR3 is TGTGCCAGCACCCCGAGACTAGCGGGAGTTGAGCAGTACTTC. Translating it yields CASTPRLAGVEQYF.

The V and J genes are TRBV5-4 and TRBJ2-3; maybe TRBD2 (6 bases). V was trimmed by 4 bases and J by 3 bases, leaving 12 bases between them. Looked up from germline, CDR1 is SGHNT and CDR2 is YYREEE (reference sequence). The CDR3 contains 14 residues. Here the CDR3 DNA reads TGTGCCAGCAGCCGGGACCGGGGGACAGATACGCAGTATTTT. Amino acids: CASSRDRGTDTQYF.

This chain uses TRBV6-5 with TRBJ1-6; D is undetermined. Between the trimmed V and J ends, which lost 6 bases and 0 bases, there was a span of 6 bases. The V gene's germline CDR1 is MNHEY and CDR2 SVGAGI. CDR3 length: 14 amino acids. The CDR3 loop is CASRPGSYNSPLHF. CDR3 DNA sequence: TGTGCCAGCAGGCCGGGCTCCTATAATTCACCCCTCCACTTT.

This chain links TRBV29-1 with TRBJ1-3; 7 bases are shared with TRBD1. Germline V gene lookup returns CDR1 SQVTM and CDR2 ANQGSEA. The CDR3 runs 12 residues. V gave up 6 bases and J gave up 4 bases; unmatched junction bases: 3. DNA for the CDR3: TGCAGCGTGGGACAGTTGGGAAACACCATATATTTT. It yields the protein CSVGQLGNTIYF.

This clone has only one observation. The CDR3 spells CSVMTGAGYTF. CDR3 DNA sequence: TGCAGCGTCATGACAGGAGCCGGCTACACCTTC. This rearrangement joins TRBV29-1 to TRBJ1-2; a possible D gene is TRBD1 (6 bases). The CDR3 sequence is 11 residues long. Germline V gene lookup returns CDR1 SQVTM and CDR2 ANQGSEA. V lost 6 bases, J lost 8 bases, and 13 bases lay in between.

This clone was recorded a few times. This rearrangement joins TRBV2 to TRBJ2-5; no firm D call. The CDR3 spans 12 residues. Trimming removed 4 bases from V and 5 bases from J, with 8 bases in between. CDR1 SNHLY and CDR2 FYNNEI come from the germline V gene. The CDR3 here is CASSGAGETQYF. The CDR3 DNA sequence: TGTGCCAGCAGTGGGGCAGGCGAGACCCAGTACTTC.

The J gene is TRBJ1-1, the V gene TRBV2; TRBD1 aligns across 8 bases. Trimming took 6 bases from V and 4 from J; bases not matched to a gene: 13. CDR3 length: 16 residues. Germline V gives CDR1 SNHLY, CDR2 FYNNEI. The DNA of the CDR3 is TGTGCCAGCAGGGCGGACAGGGCTGACTCGGGCACTGAAGCTTTCTTT. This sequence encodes CASRADRADSGTEAFF.

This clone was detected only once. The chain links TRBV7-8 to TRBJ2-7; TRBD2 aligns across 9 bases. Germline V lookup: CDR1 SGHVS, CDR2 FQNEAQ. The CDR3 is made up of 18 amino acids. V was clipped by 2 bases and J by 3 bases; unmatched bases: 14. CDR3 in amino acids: CASSLYATSGSRDYEQYF. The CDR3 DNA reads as TGTGCCAGCAGCTTATACGCGACTAGCGGTTCGAGGGACTACGAGCAGTACTTC.

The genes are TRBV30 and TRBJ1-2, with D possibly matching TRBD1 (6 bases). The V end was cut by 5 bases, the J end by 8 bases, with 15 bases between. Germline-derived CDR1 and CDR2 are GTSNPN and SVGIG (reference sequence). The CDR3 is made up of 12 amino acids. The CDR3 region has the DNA TGTGCCTGGGGCGGGGGCCCGTGGGGCTACACCTTC. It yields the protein CAWGGGPWGYTF.

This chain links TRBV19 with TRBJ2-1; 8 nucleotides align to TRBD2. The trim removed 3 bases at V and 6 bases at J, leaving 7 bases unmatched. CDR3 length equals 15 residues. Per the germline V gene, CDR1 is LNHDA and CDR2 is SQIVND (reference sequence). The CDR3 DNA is TGTGCCAGTAGTATCGGCGGGGGGCGTTCCAATGAGCAGTTCTTC. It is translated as CASSIGGGRSNEQFF.

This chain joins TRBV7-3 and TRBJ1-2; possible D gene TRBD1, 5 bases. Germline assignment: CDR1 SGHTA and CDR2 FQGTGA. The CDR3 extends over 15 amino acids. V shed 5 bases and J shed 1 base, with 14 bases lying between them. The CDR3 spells CASSPSGGNNYGYTF. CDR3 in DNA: TGTGCCAGCAGCCCGAGCGGGGGGAATAACTATGGCTACACCTTC.

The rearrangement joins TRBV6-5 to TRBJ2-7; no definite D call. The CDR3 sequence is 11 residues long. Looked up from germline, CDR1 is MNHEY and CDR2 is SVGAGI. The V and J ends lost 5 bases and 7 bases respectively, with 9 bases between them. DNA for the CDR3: TGTGCCAGCAGTGAGGCTTATGAGCAGTACTTC. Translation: CASSEAYEQYF.

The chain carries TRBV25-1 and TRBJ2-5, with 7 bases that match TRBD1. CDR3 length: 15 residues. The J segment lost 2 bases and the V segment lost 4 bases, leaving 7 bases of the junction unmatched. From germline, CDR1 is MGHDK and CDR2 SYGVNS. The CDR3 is CASSVSLGQQETQYF. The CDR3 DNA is TGTGCCAGCAGTGTATCCTTGGGACAGCAAGAGACCCAGTACTTC.

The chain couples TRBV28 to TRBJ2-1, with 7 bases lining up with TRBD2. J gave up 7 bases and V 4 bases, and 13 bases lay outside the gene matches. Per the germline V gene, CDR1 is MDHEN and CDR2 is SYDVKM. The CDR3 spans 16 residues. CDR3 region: CASSSYSGIGGNEQFF. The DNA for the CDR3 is TGTGCCAGCAGTTCCTACAGCGGGATCGGCGGGAATGAGCAGTTCTTC.

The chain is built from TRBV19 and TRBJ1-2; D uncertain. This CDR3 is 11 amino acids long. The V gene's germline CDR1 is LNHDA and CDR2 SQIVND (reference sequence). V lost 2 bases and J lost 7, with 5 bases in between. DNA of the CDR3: TGTGCCAGTAGTATAACGGGTGGCTACACCTTC. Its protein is CASSITGGYTF.

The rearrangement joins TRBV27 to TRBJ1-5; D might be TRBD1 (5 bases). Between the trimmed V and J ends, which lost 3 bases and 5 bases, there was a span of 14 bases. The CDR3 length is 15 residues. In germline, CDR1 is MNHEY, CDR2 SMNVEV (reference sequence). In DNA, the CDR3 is TGTGCCAGCAGTTTCGTTGACAGACTGGATCAGCCCCAGCATTTT. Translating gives CASSFVDRLDQPQHF.

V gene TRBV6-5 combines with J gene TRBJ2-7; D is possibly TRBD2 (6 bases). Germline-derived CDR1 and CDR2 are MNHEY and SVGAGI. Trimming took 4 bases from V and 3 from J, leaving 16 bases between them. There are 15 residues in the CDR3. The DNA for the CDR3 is TGTGCCAGCAGTTCCGGACGGGGGACTGACTACGAGCAGTACTTC. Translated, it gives CASSSGRGTDYEQYF.

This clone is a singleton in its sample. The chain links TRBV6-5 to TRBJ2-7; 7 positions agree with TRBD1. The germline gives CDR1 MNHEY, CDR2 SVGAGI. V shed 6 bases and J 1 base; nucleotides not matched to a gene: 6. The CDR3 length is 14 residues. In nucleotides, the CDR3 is TGTGCCAGCAGGGACAGGTGGTGGTCCTACGAGCAGTACTTC. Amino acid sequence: CASRDRWWSYEQYF.

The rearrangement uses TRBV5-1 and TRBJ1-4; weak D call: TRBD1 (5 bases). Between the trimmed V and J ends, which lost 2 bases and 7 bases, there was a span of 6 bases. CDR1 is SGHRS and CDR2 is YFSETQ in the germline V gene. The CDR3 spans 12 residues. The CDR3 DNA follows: TGCGCCAGCAGCTTAAGGGGTGAAAAACTGTTTTTT. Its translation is CASSLRGEKLFF. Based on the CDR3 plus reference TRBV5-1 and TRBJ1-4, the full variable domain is KAGVTQTPRYLIKTRGQQVTLSCSPISGHRSVSWYQQTPGQGLQFLFEYFSETQRNKGNFPGRFSGRQFSNSRSEMNVSTLELGDSALYLCASSLRGEKLFFGSGTQLSVL.

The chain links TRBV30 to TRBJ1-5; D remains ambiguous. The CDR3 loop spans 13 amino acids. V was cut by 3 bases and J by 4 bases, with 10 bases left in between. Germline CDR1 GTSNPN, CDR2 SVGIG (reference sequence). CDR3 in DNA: TGTGCCTGGAGACGGGGTGGAAATCAGCCCCAGCATTTT. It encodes CAWRRGGNQPQHF.